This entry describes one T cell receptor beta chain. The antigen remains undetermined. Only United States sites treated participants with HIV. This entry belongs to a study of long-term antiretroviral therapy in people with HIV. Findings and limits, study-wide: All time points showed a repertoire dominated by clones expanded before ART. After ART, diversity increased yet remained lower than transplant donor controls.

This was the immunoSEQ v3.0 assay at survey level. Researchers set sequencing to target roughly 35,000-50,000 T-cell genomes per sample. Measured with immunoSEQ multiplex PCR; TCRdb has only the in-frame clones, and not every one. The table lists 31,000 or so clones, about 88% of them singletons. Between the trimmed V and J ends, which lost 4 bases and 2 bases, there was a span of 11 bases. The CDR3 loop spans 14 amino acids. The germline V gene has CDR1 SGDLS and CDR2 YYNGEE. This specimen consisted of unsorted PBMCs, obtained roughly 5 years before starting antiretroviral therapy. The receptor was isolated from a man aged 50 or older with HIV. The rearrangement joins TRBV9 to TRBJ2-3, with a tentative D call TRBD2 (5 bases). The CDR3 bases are TGTGCCAGCAGCCCCGGGGTCACCACAGATACGCAGTATTTT. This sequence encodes CASSPGVTTDTQYF.